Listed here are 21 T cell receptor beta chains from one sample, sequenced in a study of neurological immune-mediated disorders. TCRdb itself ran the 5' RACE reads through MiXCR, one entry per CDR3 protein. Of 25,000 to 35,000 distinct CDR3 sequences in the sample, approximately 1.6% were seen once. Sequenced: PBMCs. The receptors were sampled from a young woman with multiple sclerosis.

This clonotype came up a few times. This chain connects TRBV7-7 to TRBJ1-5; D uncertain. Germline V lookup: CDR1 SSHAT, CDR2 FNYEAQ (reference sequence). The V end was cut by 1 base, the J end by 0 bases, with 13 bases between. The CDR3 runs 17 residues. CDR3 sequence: CASSLDGGVYSNQPQHF. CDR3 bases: TGTGCCAGCAGCTTAGACGGCGGGGTATATAGCAATCAGCCCCAGCATTTT. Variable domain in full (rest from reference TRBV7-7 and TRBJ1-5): GAGVSQSPRYKVTKRGQDVTLRCDPISSHATLYWYQQALGQGPEFLTYFNYEAQPDKSGLPSDRFSAERPEGSISTLTIQRTEQRDSAMYRCASSLDGGVYSNQPQHFGDGTRLSIL.

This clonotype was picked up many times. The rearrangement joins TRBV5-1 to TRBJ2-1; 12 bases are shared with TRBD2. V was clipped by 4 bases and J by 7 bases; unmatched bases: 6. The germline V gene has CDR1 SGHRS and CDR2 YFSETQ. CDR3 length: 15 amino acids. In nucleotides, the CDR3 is TGCGCCAGCAGCCCCCTAGCGGGGGGGCAAAATGAGCAGTTCTTC. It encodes CASSPLAGGQNEQFF.

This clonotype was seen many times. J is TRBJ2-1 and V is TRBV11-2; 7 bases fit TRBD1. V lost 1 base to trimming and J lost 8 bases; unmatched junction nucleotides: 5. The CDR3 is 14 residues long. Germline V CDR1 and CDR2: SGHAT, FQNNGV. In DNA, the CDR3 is TGTGCCAGCAGCTTAGGAGGGGGCGCCTATGAGCAGTTCTTC. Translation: CASSLGGGAYEQFF.

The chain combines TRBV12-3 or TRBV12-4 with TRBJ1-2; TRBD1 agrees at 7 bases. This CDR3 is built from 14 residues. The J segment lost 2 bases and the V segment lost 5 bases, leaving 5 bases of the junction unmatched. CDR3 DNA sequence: TGTGCCAGCAGTCCGCAGACAGGGAACTATGGCTACACCTTC. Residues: CASSPQTGNYGYTF.

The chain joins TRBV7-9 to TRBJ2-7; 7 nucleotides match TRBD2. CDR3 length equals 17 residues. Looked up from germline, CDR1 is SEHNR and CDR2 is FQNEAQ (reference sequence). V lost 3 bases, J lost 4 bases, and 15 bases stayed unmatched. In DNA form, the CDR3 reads TGTGCCAGCAGCTTTCCACCTCTAGGGAGGGGAGGTTACGAGCAGTACTTC. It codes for CASSFPPLGRGGYEQYF.

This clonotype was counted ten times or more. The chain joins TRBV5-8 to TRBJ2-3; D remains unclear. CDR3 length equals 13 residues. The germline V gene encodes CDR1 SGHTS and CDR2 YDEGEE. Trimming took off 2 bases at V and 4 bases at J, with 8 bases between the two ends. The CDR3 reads CASSFIVSDTQYF. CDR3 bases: TGTGCCAGCAGCTTCATAGTCTCAGATACGCAGTATTTT.

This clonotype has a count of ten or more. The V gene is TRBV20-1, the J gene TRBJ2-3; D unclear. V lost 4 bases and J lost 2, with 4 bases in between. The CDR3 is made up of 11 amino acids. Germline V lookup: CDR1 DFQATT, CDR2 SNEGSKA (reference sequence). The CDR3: CSAMTTDTQYF. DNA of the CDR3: TGCAGTGCTATGACCACAGATACGCAGTATTTT.

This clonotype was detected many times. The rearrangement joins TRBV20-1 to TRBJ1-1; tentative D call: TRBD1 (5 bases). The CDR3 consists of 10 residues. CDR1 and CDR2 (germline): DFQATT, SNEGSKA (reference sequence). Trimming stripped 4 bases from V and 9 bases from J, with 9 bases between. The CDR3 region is CSATRGKAFF. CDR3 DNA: TGCAGTGCTACCCGGGGGAAAGCTTTCTTT.

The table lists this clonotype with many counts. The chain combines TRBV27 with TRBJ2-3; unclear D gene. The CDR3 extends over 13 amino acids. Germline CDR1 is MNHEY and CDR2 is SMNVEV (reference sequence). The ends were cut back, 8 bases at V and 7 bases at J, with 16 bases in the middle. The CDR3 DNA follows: TGTGCCAGCGGCGACCCTCCGCCGCATACGCAGTATTTT. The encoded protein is CASGDPPPHTQYF.

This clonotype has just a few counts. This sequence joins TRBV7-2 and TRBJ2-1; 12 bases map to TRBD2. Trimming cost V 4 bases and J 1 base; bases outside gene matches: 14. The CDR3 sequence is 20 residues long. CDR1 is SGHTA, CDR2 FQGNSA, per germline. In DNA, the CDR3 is TGTGCCAGCAGCTCGCCCCTAAGGACTAGCGGGGTTGGTTCCTACAATGAGCAGTTCTTC. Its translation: CASSSPLRTSGVGSYNEQFF.

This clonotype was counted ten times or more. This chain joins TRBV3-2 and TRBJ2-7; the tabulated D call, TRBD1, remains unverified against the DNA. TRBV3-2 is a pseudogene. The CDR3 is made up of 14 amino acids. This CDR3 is CASSFQGEKSEQYF. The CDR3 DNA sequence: TGTGCCAGCAGCTTTCAGGGGGAAAAGTCCGAGCAGTACTTC.

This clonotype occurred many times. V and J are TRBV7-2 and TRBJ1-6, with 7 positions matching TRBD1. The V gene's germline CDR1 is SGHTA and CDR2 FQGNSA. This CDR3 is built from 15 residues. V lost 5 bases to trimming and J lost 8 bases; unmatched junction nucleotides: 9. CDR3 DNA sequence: TGTGCCAGCAGCCCCAGTAGGGACAGATATTCACCCCTCCACTTT. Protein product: CASSPSRDRYSPLHF.

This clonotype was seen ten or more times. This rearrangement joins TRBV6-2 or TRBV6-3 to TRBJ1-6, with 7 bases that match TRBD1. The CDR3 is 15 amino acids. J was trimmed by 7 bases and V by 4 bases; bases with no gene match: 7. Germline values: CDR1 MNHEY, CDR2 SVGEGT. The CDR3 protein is CASSWGQLLNSPLHF. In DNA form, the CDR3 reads TGTGCCAGCAGTTGGGGACAGCTCCTAAATTCACCCCTCCACTTT.

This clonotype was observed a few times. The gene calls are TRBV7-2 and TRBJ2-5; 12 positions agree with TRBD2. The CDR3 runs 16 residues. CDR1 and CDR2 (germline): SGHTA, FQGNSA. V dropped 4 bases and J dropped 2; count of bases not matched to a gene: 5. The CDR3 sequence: CASSSRTSGDQETQYF. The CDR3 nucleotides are TGTGCCAGCAGCTCTCGGACTAGCGGGGATCAAGAGACCCAGTACTTC.

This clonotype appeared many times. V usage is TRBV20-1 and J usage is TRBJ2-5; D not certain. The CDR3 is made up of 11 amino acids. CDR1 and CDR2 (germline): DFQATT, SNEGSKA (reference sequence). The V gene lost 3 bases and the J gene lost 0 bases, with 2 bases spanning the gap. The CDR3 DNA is TGCAGTGCTAGGCACCAAGAGACCCAGTACTTC. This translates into CSARHQETQYF.

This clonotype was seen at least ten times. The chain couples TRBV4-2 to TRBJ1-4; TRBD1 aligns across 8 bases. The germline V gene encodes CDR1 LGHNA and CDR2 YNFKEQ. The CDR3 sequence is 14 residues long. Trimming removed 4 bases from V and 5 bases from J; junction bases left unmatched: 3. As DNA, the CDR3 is TGTGCCAGCAGCCGCGGGACAGGAAATGAAAAACTGTTTTTT. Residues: CASSRGTGNEKLFF.

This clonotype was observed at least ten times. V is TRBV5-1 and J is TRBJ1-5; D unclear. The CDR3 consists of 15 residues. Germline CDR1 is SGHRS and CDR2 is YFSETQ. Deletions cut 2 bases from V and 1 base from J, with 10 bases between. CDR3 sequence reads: CASSFDGYSNQPQHF. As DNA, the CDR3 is TGCGCCAGCAGCTTCGATGGATACAGCAATCAGCCCCAGCATTTT.

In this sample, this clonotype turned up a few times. The CDR3 is CASSLGGLGTEAFF. CDR3 sequence (DNA): TGTGCCAGCAGCTTAGGGGGTTTGGGCACTGAAGCTTTCTTT. The V and J genes are TRBV13 and TRBJ1-1, with no clear D. The V end was cut by 0 bases, the J end by 4 bases, with 9 bases between. Germline loops: CDR1 PRHDT, CDR2 FYEKMQ (reference sequence). This CDR3 has 14 residues.

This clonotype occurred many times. The chain's CDR3 is CASKWTGGYNEQFF. The CDR3 DNA reads as TGCGCCAGCAAATGGACAGGGGGCTACAATGAGCAGTTCTTC. The chain employs TRBV5-1 and TRBJ2-1; 10 bases match TRBD1. Germline assignment: CDR1 SGHRS and CDR2 YFSETQ. With V trimmed by 6 bases and J by 3 bases, 3 bases remained unmatched. The CDR3 runs 14 residues.

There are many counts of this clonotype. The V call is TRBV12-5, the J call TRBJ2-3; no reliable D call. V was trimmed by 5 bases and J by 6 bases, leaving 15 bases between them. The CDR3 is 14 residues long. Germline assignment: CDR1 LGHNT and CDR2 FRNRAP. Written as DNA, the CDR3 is TGTGCTAGTGGTATGCTCGGGCCTTCTGATACGCAGTATTTT. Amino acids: CASGMLGPSDTQYF.

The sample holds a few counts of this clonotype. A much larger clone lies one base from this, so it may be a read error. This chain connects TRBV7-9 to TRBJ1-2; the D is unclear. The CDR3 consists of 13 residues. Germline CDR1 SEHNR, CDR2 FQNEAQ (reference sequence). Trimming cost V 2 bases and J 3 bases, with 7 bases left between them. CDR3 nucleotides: TGTGCCAGCAGCTTAAAGACGGACTATGGCTACACCTTC. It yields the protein CASSLKTDYGYTF. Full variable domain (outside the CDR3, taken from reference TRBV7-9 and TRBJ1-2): DTGVSQNPRHKITKRGQNVTFRCDPISEHNRLYWYRQTLGQGPEFLTYFQNEAQLEKSRLLSDRFSAERPKGSFSTLEIQRTEQGDSAMYLCASSLKTDYGYTFGSGTRLTVV.